This TCR beta chain came from a study of PD-1 blockade in mismatch repair-deficient tumors. Study-level background: Patients had about eleven mismatch repair-deficient cancer types and were previously treated and progressing. Study-wide points: Tumor-resident clones, often absent from pretreatment blood, expanded after pembrolizumab and then contracted.

TCRdb's copy holds only in-frame clones and misses some; the assay was immunoSEQ multiplex PCR. The sample includes some 110,000 clones, 65% to 80% seen only once; the top ten take 4% to 6%. On this clone itself: The antigen remains unidentified.

PCR or immunohistochemistry showed mismatch repair deficiency in every enrolled patient. A few pembrolizumab responders had their TCRs sequenced. The sequence came from an adult with mismatch repair-deficient cancer. The material was peripheral blood, obtained 60 weeks after starting pembrolizumab.

The CDR3: CASSLTWDRGPLVYAFF. The CDR3 DNA follows: TGTGCCAGCAGCTTAACATGGGACAGGGGCCCCTTGGTATATGCTTTCTTT. The chain employs TRBV11-2 and TRBJ1-1, with 10 bases matching TRBD1. The CDR3 consists of 17 residues. Per germline, CDR1 SGHAT and CDR2 FQNNGV. Unmatched junction bases numbered 17, after V lost 2 bases and J lost 11 bases.